Below are 8 T cell receptor beta chains sequenced from a single sample in a study of long-term antiretroviral therapy in people with HIV. The assay used was immunoSEQ (version v3.0), run at survey level. Assay used: immunoSEQ multiplex PCR; TCRdb lists only in-frame clones, some missing. Of some 33,000 clones detected, over 75% appear once; the ten largest clones hold around 6.1%. The sample consisted of unsorted PBMCs, taken 0.6 years after starting antiretroviral therapy. The receptor source for this set is a man aged 18 to 29 with HIV.

CDR3 amino acids: CASSLGRVTDTQYF. CDR3 nucleotides: TGTGCCAGCAGCTTGGGCAGGGTTACAGATACGCAGTATTTT. The gene calls are TRBV7-8 and TRBJ2-3, with D tentatively TRBD1 (5 bases). V was clipped by 3 bases and J by 3 bases, with 10 bases between them. The germline V gene has CDR1 SGHVS and CDR2 FQNEAQ. There are 14 residues in the CDR3.

The V call is TRBV29-1, the J call TRBJ2-3; the D gene is possibly TRBD1 (6 bases). The germline CDR1 and CDR2 sequences are SQVTM and ANQGSEA. CDR3 length: 14 amino acids. The CDR3 loop is CGRLWGRSADTQYF. CDR3 coding DNA: TGCGGAAGGCTTTGGGGGCGGTCGGCAGATACGCAGTATTTT.

The CDR3 coding sequence is TGCAGCGCCACCGGACAGGGGAACTATGGCTACACCTTC. Its translation: CSATGQGNYGYTF. The chain links TRBV29-1 to TRBJ1-2; TRBD1 aligns across 9 bases. Trimming cost V 7 bases and J 2 bases; bases outside gene matches: 5. The CDR3 extends over 13 amino acids. Germline CDR1 SQVTM, CDR2 ANQGSEA.

The chain has TRBV29-1 and TRBJ2-2; no definite D call. V was trimmed by 5 bases and J by 4 bases, leaving 11 bases between them. The CDR3 contains 13 residues. Germline V gene data show CDR1 as SQVTM and CDR2 as ANQGSEA. The CDR3 DNA follows: TGCAGCGTTTTAGAAGCCCCCACCGGGGAGCTGTTTTTT. Amino acids: CSVLEAPTGELFF.

The V gene is TRBV13, the J gene TRBJ2-7; D unresolved. The CDR3 is 14 residues long. V lost 3 bases to trimming and J lost 3 bases, with 12 bases between them. In germline, CDR1 is PRHDT, CDR2 FYEKMQ (reference sequence). CDR3 DNA sequence: TGTGCCAGCAGCTTTGAGGCGAGAGACTACGAGCAGTACTTC. Translation: CASSFEARDYEQYF.

The genes are TRBV28 and TRBJ1-2; unclear D gene. V lost 2 bases to trimming and J lost 2 bases, with 6 bases between them. The germline CDR1 and CDR2 sequences are MDHEN and SYDVKM. This CDR3 comprises 13 residues. Here the CDR3 reads CASSLVPNYGYTF. CDR3 bases: TGTGCCAGCAGTTTAGTACCGAACTATGGCTACACCTTC.

Regarding this clone: This specimen includes other DNA sequences encoding the same CDR3. The chain links TRBV18 to TRBJ2-7; 9 nucleotides line up with TRBD2. CDR3 length: 14 residues. Per germline, CDR1 KGHSH and CDR2 LQKENI. V lost 6 bases to trimming and J lost 5 bases; unmatched junction nucleotides: 8. The CDR3: CASSRGRAGDEQYF. DNA of the CDR3: TGTGCCAGCTCCCGCGGGAGGGCGGGCGACGAGCAGTACTTC.

V and J are TRBV27 and TRBJ2-7; perhaps TRBD2 as D (5 bases). Germline V gene lookup returns CDR1 MNHEY and CDR2 SMNVEV (reference sequence). V lost 2 bases and J lost 5, with 16 bases in between. The CDR3 runs 15 residues. For the CDR3, the DNA is TGTGCCAGCAGTTTACGGGGATCCCGGTTCGACGAGCAGTACTTC. Translation: CASSLRGSRFDEQYF.